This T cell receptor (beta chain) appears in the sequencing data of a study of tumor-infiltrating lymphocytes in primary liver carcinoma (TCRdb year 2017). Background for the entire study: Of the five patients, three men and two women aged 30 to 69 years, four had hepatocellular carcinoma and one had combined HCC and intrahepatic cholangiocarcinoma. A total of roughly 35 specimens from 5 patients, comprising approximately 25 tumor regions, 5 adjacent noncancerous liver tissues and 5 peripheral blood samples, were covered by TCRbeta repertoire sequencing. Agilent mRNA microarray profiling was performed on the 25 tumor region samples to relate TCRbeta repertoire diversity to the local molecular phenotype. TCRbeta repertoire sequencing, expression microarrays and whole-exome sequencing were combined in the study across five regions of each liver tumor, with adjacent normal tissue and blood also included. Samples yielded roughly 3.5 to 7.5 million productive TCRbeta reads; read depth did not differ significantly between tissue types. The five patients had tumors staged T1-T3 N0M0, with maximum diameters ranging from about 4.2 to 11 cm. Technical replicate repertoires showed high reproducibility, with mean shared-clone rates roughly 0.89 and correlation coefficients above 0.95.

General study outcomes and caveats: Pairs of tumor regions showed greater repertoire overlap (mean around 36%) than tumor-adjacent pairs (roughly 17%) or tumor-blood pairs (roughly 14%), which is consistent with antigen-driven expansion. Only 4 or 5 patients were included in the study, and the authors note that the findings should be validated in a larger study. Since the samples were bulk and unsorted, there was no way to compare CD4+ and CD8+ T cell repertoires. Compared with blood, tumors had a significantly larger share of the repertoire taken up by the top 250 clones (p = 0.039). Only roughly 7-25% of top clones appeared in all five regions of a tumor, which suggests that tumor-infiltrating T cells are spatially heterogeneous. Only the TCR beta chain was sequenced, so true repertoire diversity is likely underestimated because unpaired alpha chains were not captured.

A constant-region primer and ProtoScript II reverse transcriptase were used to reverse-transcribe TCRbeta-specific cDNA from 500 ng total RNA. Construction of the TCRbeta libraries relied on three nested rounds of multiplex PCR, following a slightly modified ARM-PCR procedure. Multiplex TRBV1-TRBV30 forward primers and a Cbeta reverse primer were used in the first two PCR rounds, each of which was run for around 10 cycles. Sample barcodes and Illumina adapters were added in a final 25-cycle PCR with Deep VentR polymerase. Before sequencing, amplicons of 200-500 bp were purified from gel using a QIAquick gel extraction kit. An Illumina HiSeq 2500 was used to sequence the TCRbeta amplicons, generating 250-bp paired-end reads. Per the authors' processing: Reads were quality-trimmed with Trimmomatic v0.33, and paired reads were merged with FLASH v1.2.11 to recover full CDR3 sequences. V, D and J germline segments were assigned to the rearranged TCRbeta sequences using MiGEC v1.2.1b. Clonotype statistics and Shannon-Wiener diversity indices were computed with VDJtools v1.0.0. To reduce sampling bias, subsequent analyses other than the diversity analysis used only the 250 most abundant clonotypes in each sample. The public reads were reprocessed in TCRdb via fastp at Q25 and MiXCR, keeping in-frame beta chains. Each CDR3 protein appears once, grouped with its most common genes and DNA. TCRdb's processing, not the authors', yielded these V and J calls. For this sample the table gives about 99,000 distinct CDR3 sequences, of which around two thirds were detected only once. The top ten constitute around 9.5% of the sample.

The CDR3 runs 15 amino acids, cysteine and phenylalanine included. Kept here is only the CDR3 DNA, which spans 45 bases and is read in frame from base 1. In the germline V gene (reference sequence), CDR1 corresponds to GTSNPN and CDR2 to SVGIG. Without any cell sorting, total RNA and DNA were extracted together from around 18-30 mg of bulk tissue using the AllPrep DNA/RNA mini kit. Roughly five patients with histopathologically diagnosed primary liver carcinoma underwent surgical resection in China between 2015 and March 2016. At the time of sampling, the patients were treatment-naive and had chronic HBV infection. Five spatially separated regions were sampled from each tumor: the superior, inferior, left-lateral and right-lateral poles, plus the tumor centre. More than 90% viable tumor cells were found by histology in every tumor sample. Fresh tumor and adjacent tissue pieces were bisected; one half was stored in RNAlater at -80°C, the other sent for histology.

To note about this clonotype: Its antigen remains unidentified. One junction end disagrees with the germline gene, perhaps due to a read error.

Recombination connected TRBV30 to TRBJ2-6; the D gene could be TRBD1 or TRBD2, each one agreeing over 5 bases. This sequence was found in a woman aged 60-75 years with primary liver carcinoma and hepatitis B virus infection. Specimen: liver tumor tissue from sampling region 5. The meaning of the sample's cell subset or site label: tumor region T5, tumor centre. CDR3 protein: CAWALGGAGANVLTF. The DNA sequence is TGTGCCTGGGCCCTAGGAGGAGCTGGGGCCAACGTCCTGACATTC.